This T cell receptor beta chain derives from a study of identical twins. Notes on this clonotype: Its antigen is not known.

One entry per CDR3 protein, called by TCRdb with MiXCR from the 5' RACE reads. The sample consists of approximately 700,000 distinct CDR3 sequences, about 18% of them appearing once. Study results and caveats: Some out-of-frame alpha sequences were shared by twins, and these showed excess low generation probability. Conclusions rested on cross-sectional statistics rather than following the same donors. Models, which agreed with sharing between unrelated individuals, nonetheless underestimated the out-of-frame TCR alpha sharing seen in monozygotic twins.

These data were also filed under a second study, of T cells expressing NK-cell markers.

This TCR derives from a woman between 18 and 30 years old in good health. The sample comprised PBMCs.

CDR3 protein: CATSRRVKGARNEQYF. DNA of the CDR3: TGTGCCACCAGCAGACGGGTGAAGGGGGCGCGGAACGAGCAGTACTTC. The J gene is TRBJ2-7, the V gene TRBV15; 7 nucleotides align to TRBD1. CDR3 length equals 16 residues. With V trimmed by 2 bases and J by 5 bases, 12 bases remained unmatched. Germline CDR1 reads LNHNV; CDR2 reads YYDKDF (reference sequence).